The 31 T cell receptor beta chains in this list originate from one sample, sequenced in a study of shared clonotypes between healthy human individuals. It was CD45RO-negative cells, positively selected for CCR7, that made up naive CD8 cells, with terminally differentiated effector memory CD45RA+ cells excluded. The method was immunoSEQ multiplex PCR; TCRdb's version includes in-frame clones alone and lacks a portion of them. The table records more than 600,000 clones, about 90% of them present only once. Sequenced material: naive CD8+ T cells sorted from blood. The receptor set was obtained from a man between 25 and 39 years old in good health.

The genes are TRBV7-6 and TRBJ2-1, with D uncertain. V lost 1 base and J lost 5, with 15 bases in between. The CDR3 runs to 16 residues. CDR1 is SGHVS, CDR2 FNYEAQ, per germline. CDR3 region: CASSLDRWSPNNEQFF. CDR3 sequence (DNA): TGTGCCAGCAGCTTAGATCGATGGTCCCCAAACAATGAGCAGTTCTTC.

This sequence joins TRBV2 and TRBJ2-7; D remains unclear. V lost 5 bases, J lost 2 bases, and 7 bases lay in between. CDR1 is SNHLY and CDR2 is FYNNEI in the germline V gene. The CDR3 length is 12 residues. CDR3 sequence: CASSMEPYEQYF. DNA of the CDR3: TGTGCCAGCAGTATGGAGCCCTACGAGCAGTACTTC.

This clone has just one count. The chain has TRBV18 and TRBJ2-3; D unresolved. Germline V gene sequence: CDR1 KGHSH, CDR2 LQKENI. Trimming took off 2 bases at V and 2 bases at J, with 11 bases between the two ends. CDR3 length equals 15 residues. The CDR3 sequence is CASSPGPGITDTQYF. The CDR3 DNA is TGTGCCAGCTCACCAGGCCCGGGTATCACAGATACGCAGTATTTT. The full variable domain, its missing parts supplied by reference TRBV18 and TRBJ2-3, is NAGVMQNPRHLVRRRGQEARLRCSPMKGHSHVYWYRQLPEEGLKFMVYLQKENIIDESGMPKERFSAEFPKEGPSILRIQQVVRGDSAAYFCASSPGPGITDTQYFGPGTRLTVL.

The CDR3 bases are TGTGCCAGCAGCTGGAAGAGCACAGATACGCAGTATTTT. It translates to CASSWKSTDTQYF. This sequence joins TRBV6-5 and TRBJ2-3; D is ambiguous. V was clipped by 6 bases and J by 0 bases, with 7 bases between them. Looked up from germline, CDR1 is MNHEY and CDR2 is SVGAGI. The CDR3 consists of 13 residues.

The chain employs TRBV10-3 and TRBJ2-7; tentative D call: TRBD1 (6 bases). The germline V gene encodes CDR1 ENHRY and CDR2 SYGVKD. The CDR3 loop spans 11 amino acids. V shed 3 bases and J shed 9 bases, with 9 bases lying between them. The CDR3 nucleotides are TGTGCCATCAGTGAATCGGACAGGCAGTACTTC. It specifies CAISESDRQYF.

The chain employs TRBV6-5 and TRBJ1-5, with D hard to call. The length of the CDR3 is 14 residues. V was shortened by 7 bases and J by 5 bases, with 15 bases between the two germline ends. Looked up from germline, CDR1 is MNHEY and CDR2 is SVGAGI. The CDR3 DNA reads as TGTGCCAGCACCCGCTGGGAGGGTGATCAGCCCCAGCATTTT. Amino acids: CASTRWEGDQPQHF.

Here the CDR3 DNA reads TGTGCCAGTTCCTCCCCACTGAACACCGGGGAGCTGTTTTTT. It codes for CASSSPLNTGELFF. The V and J genes are TRBV25-1 and TRBJ2-2; D gene uncertain. The CDR3 covers 14 residues. Trimming removed 9 bases at V and 1 base at J, with 12 bases between. Germline-derived CDR1 and CDR2 are MGHDK and SYGVNS.

V usage is TRBV5-4 and J usage is TRBJ2-5, with D unresolved. Trimming removed 0 bases from V and 2 bases from J, with 11 bases in between. This CDR3 region has 15 residues. Germline CDR1 and CDR2: SGHNT and YYREEE (reference sequence). The CDR3 protein is CASSLDYAVQETQYF. The CDR3 DNA sequence: TGTGCCAGCAGCTTGGACTATGCTGTGCAAGAGACCCAGTACTTC.

V gene TRBV7-3 combines with J gene TRBJ2-3; TRBD2 matches at 7 bases. Trimming at V came to 5 bases and at J to 5 bases, leaving 13 bases not matched to a gene. The germline V gene encodes CDR1 SGHTA and CDR2 FQGTGA. This CDR3 has 16 residues. CDR3 in amino acids: CASSESGSGGRDTQYF. In DNA form, the CDR3 reads TGTGCCAGCAGCGAGAGCGGATCGGGGGGAAGAGATACGCAGTATTTT.

The chain employs TRBV7-6 and TRBJ2-1; 9 bases fit TRBD2. Germline assignment: CDR1 SGHVS and CDR2 FNYEAQ. The CDR3 has 15 residues. V dropped 5 bases and J dropped 0; count of bases not matched to a gene: 2. The CDR3 spells CASSISGSSYNEQFF. The DNA for the CDR3 is TGTGCCAGCAGCATTAGCGGGAGCTCCTACAATGAGCAGTTCTTC.

This chain uses TRBV7-9 with TRBJ2-1; D might be TRBD2 (7 bases). V gave up 6 bases and J gave up 2 bases, with 14 bases separating them. The CDR3 runs 15 residues. From germline, CDR1 is SEHNR and CDR2 FQNEAQ (reference sequence). CDR3 protein: CASRTGRVAYNEQFF. The CDR3 DNA is TGTGCCAGCAGAACAGGGAGGGTGGCCTACAATGAGCAGTTCTTC.

The chain combines TRBV27 with TRBJ2-1, with TRBD2 matching 11 bases. Germline loops: CDR1 MNHEY, CDR2 SMNVEV (reference sequence). The CDR3 contains 18 residues. V lost 5 bases, J lost 2 bases, and 11 bases stayed unmatched. The CDR3 DNA reads as TGTGCCAGCAGTCCAATTCTAGCGGGAGGCCCTACCTACAATGAGCAGTTCTTC. Its protein product is CASSPILAGGPTYNEQFF.

The gene calls are TRBV29-1 and TRBJ2-3; 13 bases are a match to TRBD2. In germline, CDR1 is SQVTM, CDR2 ANQGSEA. This CDR3 spans 17 amino acids. The V gene end was trimmed by 6 bases and the J gene end by 2 bases; junction bases not matched to a gene: 11. For the CDR3, the DNA is TGCAGCGTCGACGGACTAGCGGGAGCGGTTAACACAGATACGCAGTATTTT. Amino acid sequence: CSVDGLAGAVNTDTQYF.

The chain carries TRBV7-9 and TRBJ2-3; D uncertain. The germline gives CDR1 SEHNR, CDR2 FQNEAQ (reference sequence). Trimming removed 5 bases at V and 7 bases at J, with 19 bases between. There are 15 residues in the CDR3. CDR3 in amino acids: CASSALLAASNTQYF. The DNA of the CDR3 is TGTGCCAGCAGCGCTTTGTTGGCGGCCTCGAATACGCAGTATTTT.

This clone was seen once. The chain employs TRBV28 and TRBJ1-5, with 10 bases identical to TRBD1. V lost 3 bases and J lost 5; bases outside the gene matches: 10. From germline, CDR1 is MDHEN and CDR2 SYDVKM. The CDR3 sequence is 17 residues long. The CDR3 DNA sequence: TGTGCCAGCAGTTTCCAAACGACAGGGGGCCGCGATCAGCCCCAGCATTTT. Encoded protein: CASSFQTTGGRDQPQHF.

The chain is built from TRBV7-2 and TRBJ1-5; a possible D gene is TRBD1 (5 bases). CDR1 is SGHTA and CDR2 is FQGNSA in the germline V gene. The CDR3 runs 18 residues. Trimming pared 3 bases from V and 1 base from J, leaving 19 bases between. CDR3 region: CASSFCGDRPGSNQPQHF. The CDR3 DNA reads as TGTGCCAGCAGCTTTTGCGGGGACCGCCCGGGGAGCAATCAGCCCCAGCATTTT.

DNA of the CDR3: TGTGCCAGCAGCTTCGCTCGGGTATCGGGGATTGCAACTAATGAAAAACTGTTTTTT. Its translation is CASSFARVSGIATNEKLFF. This chain joins TRBV11-3 and TRBJ1-4; D is unresolved. The CDR3 length is 19 residues. Trimming pared 3 bases from V and 0 bases from J, leaving 20 bases between. Looked up from germline, CDR1 is SGHNT and CDR2 is YENEEA. Using reference TRBV11-3 and TRBJ1-4 for the parts outside the CDR3, the full variable domain is EAGVVQSPRYKIIEKKQPVAFWCNPISGHNTLYWYLQNLGQGPELLIRYENEEAVDDSQLPKDRFSAERLKGVDSTLKIQPAELGDSAVYLCASSFARVSGIATNEKLFFGSGTQLSVL.

This rearrangement joins TRBV27 to TRBJ2-1; 7 bases line up with TRBD2. V was clipped by 7 bases and J by 5 bases; unmatched bases: 11. The germline V gene has CDR1 MNHEY and CDR2 SMNVEV (reference sequence). CDR3 length: 15 amino acids. The CDR3 region has the DNA TGTGCCAGCACCGGGGGGACGTCTGGGGACAATGAGCAGTTCTTC. Translating it yields CASTGGTSGDNEQFF.

The J gene is TRBJ2-3, the V gene TRBV15; 9 bases agree with TRBD2. The length of the CDR3 is 16 residues. V trimming: 1 base; J trimming: 2 bases; junction bases outside the gene matches: 4. Germline V gene lookup returns CDR1 LNHNV and CDR2 YYDKDF (reference sequence). The CDR3 DNA is TGTGCCACCAGCAGAGTTGCGGGAGGGGTCACAGATACGCAGTATTTT. This sequence encodes CATSRVAGGVTDTQYF.

This clone was picked up one time. This rearrangement joins TRBV6-5 to TRBJ1-1; maybe TRBD1 (5 bases). Germline CDR1 is MNHEY and CDR2 is SVGAGI. The CDR3 runs 14 residues. V was clipped by 5 bases and J by 4 bases, with 14 bases between them. The CDR3 loop reads CASSSTGTLTEAFF. As DNA, the CDR3 is TGTGCCAGCAGTAGCACCGGGACTCTCACTGAAGCTTTCTTT.

The CDR3 coding sequence is TGCGCCACCAAGTATGCCTGGGGAGGAGCGGAGACCCAGTACTTC. Translated, it gives CATKYAWGGAETQYF. This chain links TRBV4-1 with TRBJ2-5; D is perhaps TRBD2 (6 bases). Trimming pared 10 bases from V and 5 bases from J, leaving 23 bases between. The germline CDR1 and CDR2 sequences are MGHRA and YSYEKL. The CDR3 totals 15 residues.

The chain is built from TRBV6-5 and TRBJ2-7; D is undetermined. The V end was cut by 2 bases, the J end by 2 bases, with 10 bases between. The length of the CDR3 is 14 residues. Germline V gene lookup returns CDR1 MNHEY and CDR2 SVGAGI. The CDR3 is CASSYNMGTYEQYF. In DNA, the CDR3 is TGTGCCAGCAGTTACAACATGGGGACCTACGAGCAGTACTTC.

The chain uses TRBV6-5 and TRBJ1-5; D call uncertain. CDR3 length: 15 residues. The V gene's germline CDR1 is MNHEY and CDR2 SVGAGI. V lost 5 bases, J lost 3 bases, and 14 bases lay in between. The CDR3 DNA follows: TGTGCCAGCAGTGCGGCGAGGACCTCCAATCAGCCCCAGCATTTT. Translated, it gives CASSAARTSNQPQHF.

The V call is TRBV5-4, the J call TRBJ2-1; D is possibly TRBD1 (6 bases). CDR3 length: 14 amino acids. Trimming took off 0 bases at V and 6 bases at J, with 10 bases between the two ends. Germline V CDR1 and CDR2: SGHNT, YYREEE (reference sequence). CDR3 coding DNA: TGTGCCAGCAGCTTGGGTAGGGACATCAATGAGCAGTTCTTC. This encodes CASSLGRDINEQFF. Based on the CDR3 plus reference TRBV5-4 and TRBJ2-1, the full variable domain is ETGVTQSPTHLIKTRGQQVTLRCSSQSGHNTVSWYQQALGQGPQFIFQYYREEENGRGNFPPRFSGLQFPNYSSELNVNALELDDSALYLCASSLGRDINEQFFGPGTRLTVL.

The CDR3 sequence: CASSYLLAGSVNEQFF. The CDR3 DNA reads as TGTGCCAGCAGCTACTTACTAGCGGGATCGGTGAATGAGCAGTTCTTC. This chain uses TRBV7-9 with TRBJ2-1, with 10 bases that match TRBD2. Trimming removed 4 bases from V and 7 bases from J; junction bases left unmatched: 10. Germline V gene sequence: CDR1 SEHNR, CDR2 FQNEAQ (reference sequence). The CDR3 has 16 residues.

The V call is TRBV11-2, the J call TRBJ1-5; 7 bases align to TRBD1. V gave up 4 bases and J gave up 7 bases; unmatched junction bases: 4. Looked up from germline, CDR1 is SGHAT and CDR2 is FQNNGV. The CDR3 totals 13 residues. The CDR3 region has the DNA TGTGCCAGCAGCTACACAGGGGAGCAGCCCCAGCATTTT. Its protein is CASSYTGEQPQHF.

V gene TRBV6-1 combines with J gene TRBJ2-7; D is unresolved. The CDR3 has 13 amino acids. V was shortened by 1 base and J by 4 bases, with 8 bases between the two germline ends. CDR1 and CDR2 from the germline V gene are MNHNS and SASEGT. The CDR3 DNA is TGTGCCAGCAGTGAAGTTCTCTTGTACGAGCAGTACTTC. This gives the protein CASSEVLLYEQYF.

V usage is TRBV7-2 and J usage is TRBJ2-7; weak D call: TRBD1 (6 bases). The ends were cut back, 5 bases at V and 6 bases at J, with 17 bases in the middle. This CDR3 region has 14 residues. In germline, CDR1 is SGHTA, CDR2 FQGNSA. The chain's CDR3 is CASSPGAIDGEQYF. Written as DNA, the CDR3 is TGTGCCAGCAGCCCAGGGGCGATTGATGGCGAGCAGTACTTC. The full variable domain, its missing parts supplied by reference TRBV7-2 and TRBJ2-7, is GAGVSQSPSNKVTEKGKDVELRCDPISGHTALYWYRQSLGQGLEFLIYFQGNSAPDKSGLPSDRFSAERTGGSVSTLTIQRTQQEDSAVYLCASSPGAIDGEQYFGPGTRLTVT.

J is TRBJ1-4 and V is TRBV11-2, with 7 bases identical to TRBD1. V trimming: 5 bases; J trimming: 0 bases; junction bases outside the gene matches: 15. The CDR3 length is 19 residues. The germline V gene encodes CDR1 SGHAT and CDR2 FQNNGV. CDR3 nucleotide sequence: TGTGCCAGCAGCCCAACCCGGGACAGCGCACACGCAACTAATGAAAAACTGTTTTTT. Protein product: CASSPTRDSAHATNEKLFF.

This clone was picked up a small number of times. This rearrangement joins TRBV5-1 to TRBJ1-2; TRBD1 is a possible D gene (6 bases). V was shortened by 4 bases and J by 7 bases, with 14 bases between the two germline ends. CDR3 length: 13 residues. Per germline, CDR1 SGHRS and CDR2 YFSETQ. The CDR3 DNA sequence: TGCGCCAGCAGCCCTGAGGGGGTATTTGGCTACACCTTC. Amino acids: CASSPEGVFGYTF.

This chain joins TRBV27 and TRBJ2-1, with 9 bases matching TRBD2. Losses at the gene ends were 5 bases for V and 3 bases for J; bases not matched to a gene: 2. This CDR3 is built from 14 residues. Germline V CDR1 and CDR2: MNHEY, SMNVEV (reference sequence). The CDR3 protein is CASSLAGHYNEQFF. The CDR3 region has the DNA TGTGCCAGCAGTCTAGCGGGGCACTACAATGAGCAGTTCTTC.